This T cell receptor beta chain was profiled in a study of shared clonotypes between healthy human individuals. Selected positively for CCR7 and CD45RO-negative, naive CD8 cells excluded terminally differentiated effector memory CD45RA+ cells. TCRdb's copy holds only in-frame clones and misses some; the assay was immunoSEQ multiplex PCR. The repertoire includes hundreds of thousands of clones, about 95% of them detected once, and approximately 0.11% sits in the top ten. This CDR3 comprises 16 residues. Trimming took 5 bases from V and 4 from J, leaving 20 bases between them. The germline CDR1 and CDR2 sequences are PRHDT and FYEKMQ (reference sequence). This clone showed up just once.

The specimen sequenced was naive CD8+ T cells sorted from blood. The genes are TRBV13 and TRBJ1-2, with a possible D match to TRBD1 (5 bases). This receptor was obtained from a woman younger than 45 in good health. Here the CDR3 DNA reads TGTGCCAGCAGCCTCTCCTTGGGGGAGGAAGCCTATGGCTACACCTTC. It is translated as CASSLSLGEEAYGYTF.